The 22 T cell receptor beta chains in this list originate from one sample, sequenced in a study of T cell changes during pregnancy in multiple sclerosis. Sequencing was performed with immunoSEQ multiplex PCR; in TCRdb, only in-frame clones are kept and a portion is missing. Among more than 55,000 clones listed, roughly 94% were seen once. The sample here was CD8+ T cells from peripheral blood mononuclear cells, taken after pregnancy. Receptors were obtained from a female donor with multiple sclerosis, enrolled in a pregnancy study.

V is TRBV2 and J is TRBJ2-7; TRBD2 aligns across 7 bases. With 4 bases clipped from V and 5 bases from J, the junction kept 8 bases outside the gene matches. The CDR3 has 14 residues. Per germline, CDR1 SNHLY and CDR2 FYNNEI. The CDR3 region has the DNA TGTGCCAGCAGTGGGCACCGGGACTACAACGAGCAGTACTTC. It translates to CASSGHRDYNEQYF. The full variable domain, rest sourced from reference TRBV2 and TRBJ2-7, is EPEVTQTPSHQVTQMGQEVILRCVPISNHLYFYWYRQILGQKVEFLVSFYNNEISEKSEIFDDQFSVERPDGSNFTLKIRSTKLEDSAMYFCASSGHRDYNEQYFGPGTRLTVT.

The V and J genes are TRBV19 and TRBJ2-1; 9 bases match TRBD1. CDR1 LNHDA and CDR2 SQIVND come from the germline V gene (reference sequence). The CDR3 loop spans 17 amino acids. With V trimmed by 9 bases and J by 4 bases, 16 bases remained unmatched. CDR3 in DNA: TGTGCCAGCCAACCGGGACAGGGAATGTTTGGGTACAATGAGCAGTTCTTC. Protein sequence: CASQPGQGMFGYNEQFF.

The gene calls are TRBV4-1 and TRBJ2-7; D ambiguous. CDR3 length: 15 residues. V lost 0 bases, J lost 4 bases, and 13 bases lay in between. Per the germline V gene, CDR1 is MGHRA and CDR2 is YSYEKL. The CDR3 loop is CASSQEIKSSYEQYF. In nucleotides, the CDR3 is TGCGCCAGCAGCCAAGAAATCAAGAGCTCGTACGAGCAGTACTTC.

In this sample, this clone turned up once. The DNA for the CDR3 is TGTGCCAGCAGCGCTGATCCCGCGGGGGGCTACGAGCAGTACTTC. Encoded protein: CASSADPAGGYEQYF. The gene calls are TRBV9 and TRBJ2-7; 8 bases are shared with TRBD2. The CDR3 runs 15 residues. From germline, CDR1 is SGDLS and CDR2 YYNGEE. V lost 3 bases and J lost 3; bases outside the gene matches: 8.

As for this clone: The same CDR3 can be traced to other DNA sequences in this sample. The CDR3 nucleotides are TGTGCCAGTAGTATAGGAGGATACAATGAGCAGTTCTTC. Its translation: CASSIGGYNEQFF. This chain uses TRBV19 with TRBJ2-1; no clear D gene. V was trimmed by 1 base and J by 4 bases, leaving 5 bases between them. Germline CDR1 is LNHDA and CDR2 is SQIVND (reference sequence). The CDR3 contains 13 residues. The full variable domain, completed using reference TRBV19 and TRBJ2-1, is DGGITQSPKYLFRKEGQNVTLSCEQNLNHDAMYWYRQDPGQGLRLIYYSQIVNDFQKGDIAEGYSVSREKKESFPLTVTSAQKNPTAFYLCASSIGGYNEQFFGPGTRLTVL.

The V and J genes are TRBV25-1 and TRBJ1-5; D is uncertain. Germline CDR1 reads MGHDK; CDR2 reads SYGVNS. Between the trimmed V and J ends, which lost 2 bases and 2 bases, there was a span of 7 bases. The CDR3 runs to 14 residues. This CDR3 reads CASSEPPGNQPQHF. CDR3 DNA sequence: TGTGCCAGCAGTGAACCCCCGGGCAATCAGCCCCAGCATTTT.

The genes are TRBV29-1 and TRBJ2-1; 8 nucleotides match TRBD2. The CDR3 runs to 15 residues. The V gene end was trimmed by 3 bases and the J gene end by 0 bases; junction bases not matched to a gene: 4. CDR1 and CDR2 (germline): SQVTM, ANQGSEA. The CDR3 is CSVERAGDSYNEQFF. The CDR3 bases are TGCAGCGTTGAGCGAGCGGGAGACTCCTACAATGAGCAGTTCTTC.

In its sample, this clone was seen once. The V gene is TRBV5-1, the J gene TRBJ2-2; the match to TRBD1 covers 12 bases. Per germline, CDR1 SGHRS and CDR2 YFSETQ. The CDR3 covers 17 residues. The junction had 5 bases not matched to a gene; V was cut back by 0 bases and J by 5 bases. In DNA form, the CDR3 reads TGCGCCAGCAGCTTGGCCGGGACAGGGGGCGGAACCGGGGAGCTGTTTTTT. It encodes CASSLAGTGGGTGELFF.

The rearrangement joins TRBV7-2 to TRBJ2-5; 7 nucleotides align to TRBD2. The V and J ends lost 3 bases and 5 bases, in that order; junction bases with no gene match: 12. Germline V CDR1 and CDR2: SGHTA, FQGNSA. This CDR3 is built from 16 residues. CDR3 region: CASSLRAERDAETQYF. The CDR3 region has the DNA TGTGCCAGCAGCTTGCGCGCCGAGCGGGACGCTGAGACCCAGTACTTC.

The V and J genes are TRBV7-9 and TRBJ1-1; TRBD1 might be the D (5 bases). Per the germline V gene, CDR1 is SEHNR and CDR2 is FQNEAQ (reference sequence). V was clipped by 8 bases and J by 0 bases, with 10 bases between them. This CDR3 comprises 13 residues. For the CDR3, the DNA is TGTGCCAGCGCGGGGGTTTTGAACACTGAAGCTTTCTTT. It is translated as CASAGVLNTEAFF. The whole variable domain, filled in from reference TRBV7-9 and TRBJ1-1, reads DTGVSQNPRHKITKRGQNVTFRCDPISEHNRLYWYRQTLGQGPEFLTYFQNEAQLEKSRLLSDRFSAERPKGSFSTLEIQRTEQGDSAMYLCASAGVLNTEAFFGQGTRLTVV.

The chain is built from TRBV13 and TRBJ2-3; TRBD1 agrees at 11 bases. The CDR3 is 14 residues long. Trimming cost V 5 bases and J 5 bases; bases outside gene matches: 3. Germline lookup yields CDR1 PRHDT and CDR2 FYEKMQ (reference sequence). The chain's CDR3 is CASSTGQGGDTQYF. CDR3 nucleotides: TGTGCCAGCAGCACGGGACAGGGGGGAGATACGCAGTATTTT.

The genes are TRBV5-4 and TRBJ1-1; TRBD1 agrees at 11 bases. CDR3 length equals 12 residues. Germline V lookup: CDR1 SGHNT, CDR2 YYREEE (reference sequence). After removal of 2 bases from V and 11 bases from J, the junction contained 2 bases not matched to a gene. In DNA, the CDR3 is TGTGCCAGCAGCTTCGGGACAGGGGGGGCTTTCTTT. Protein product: CASSFGTGGAFF.

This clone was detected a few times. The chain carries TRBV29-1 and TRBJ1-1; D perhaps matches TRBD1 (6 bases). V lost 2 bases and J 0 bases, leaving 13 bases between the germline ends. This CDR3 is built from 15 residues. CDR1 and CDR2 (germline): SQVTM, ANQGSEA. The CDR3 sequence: CSVELTGSLNTEAFF. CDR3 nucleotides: TGCAGCGTTGAACTAACAGGGTCTCTGAACACTGAAGCTTTCTTT.

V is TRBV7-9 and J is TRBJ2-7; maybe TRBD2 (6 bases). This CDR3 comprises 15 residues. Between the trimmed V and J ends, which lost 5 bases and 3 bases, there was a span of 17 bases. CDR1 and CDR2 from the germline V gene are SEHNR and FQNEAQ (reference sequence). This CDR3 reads CASSGSFGGVYEQYF. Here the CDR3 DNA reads TGTGCCAGCAGCGGCAGTTTCGGGGGAGTCTACGAGCAGTACTTC.

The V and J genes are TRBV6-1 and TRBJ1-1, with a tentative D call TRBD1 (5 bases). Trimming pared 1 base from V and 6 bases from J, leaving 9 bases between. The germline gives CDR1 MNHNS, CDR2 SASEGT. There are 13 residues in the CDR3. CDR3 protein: CASSEVTASEAFF. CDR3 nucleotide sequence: TGTGCCAGCAGTGAAGTGACAGCCTCTGAAGCTTTCTTT.

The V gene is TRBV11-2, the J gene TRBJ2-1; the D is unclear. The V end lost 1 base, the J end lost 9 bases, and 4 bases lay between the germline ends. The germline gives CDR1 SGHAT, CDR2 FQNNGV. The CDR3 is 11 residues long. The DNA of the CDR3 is TGTGCCAGCAGCTTAGGGAGTGAGCAGTTCTTC. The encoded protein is CASSLGSEQFF.

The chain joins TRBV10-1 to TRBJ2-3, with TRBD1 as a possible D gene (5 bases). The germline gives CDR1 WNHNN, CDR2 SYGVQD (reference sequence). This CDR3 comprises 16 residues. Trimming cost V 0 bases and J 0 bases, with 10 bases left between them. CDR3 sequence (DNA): TGCGCCAGCAGTGAGTCTGACAGAATTAGCACAGATACGCAGTATTTT. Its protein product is CASSESDRISTDTQYF.

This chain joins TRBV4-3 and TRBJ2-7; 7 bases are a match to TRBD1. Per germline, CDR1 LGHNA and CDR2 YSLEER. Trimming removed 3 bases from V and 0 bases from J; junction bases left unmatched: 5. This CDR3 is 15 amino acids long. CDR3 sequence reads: CASSQAGTDSYEQYF. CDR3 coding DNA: TGCGCCAGCAGCCAGGCCGGGACAGACTCCTACGAGCAGTACTTC.

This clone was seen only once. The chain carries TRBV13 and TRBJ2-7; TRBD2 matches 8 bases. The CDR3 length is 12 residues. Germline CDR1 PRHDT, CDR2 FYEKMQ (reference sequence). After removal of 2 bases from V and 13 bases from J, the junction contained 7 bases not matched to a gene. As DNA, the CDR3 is TGTGCCAGCAGCTTATCGGGACTAGGGGTTTACTTC. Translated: CASSLSGLGVYF.

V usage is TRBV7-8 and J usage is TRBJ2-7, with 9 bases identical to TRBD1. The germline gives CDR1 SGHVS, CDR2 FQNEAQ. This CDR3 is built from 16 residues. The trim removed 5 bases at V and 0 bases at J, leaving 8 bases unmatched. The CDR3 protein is CASSPRTGVRSYEQYF. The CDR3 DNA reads TGTGCCAGCAGCCCACGGACAGGGGTTCGCTCCTACGAGCAGTACTTC.

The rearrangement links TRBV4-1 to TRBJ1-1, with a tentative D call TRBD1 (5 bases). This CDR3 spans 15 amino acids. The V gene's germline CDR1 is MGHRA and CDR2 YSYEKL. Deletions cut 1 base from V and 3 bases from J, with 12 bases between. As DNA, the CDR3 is TGCGCCAGCAGCCAAGCGATACAGGCCTACACTGAAGCTTTCTTT. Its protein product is CASSQAIQAYTEAFF.

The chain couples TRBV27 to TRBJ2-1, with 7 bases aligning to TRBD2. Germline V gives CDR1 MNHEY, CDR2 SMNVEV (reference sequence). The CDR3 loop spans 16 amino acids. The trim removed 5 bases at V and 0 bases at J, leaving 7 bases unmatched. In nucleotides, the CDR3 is TGTGCCAGCAGTCCGAGACTAGCCCGCTCCTACAATGAGCAGTTCTTC. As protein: CASSPRLARSYNEQFF.